This is a list of T cell receptor beta chains from one sample in a study of T cells in Graves' hyperthyroidism and ophthalmopathy. TCRdb independently ran MiXCR on the multiplex PCR reads; one entry per CDR3 protein. This table holds approximately 400,000 distinct CDR3 sequences, 15% to 20% found once. Sample: blood. These receptors came from a man aged 18-30 years with Graves' ophthalmopathy. Both conserved end residues are part of each CDR3. A D gene is named only where the DNA matches it firmly. Clone size is shown for a subset of rows, as once, few, many or a class of expanded clone.

j_call: TRBJ2-7
v_call: TRBV6-1
d_call: .
clone_size: many
cdr3_aa: CASSEAALGLSYEQYF
cdr3_nt: TGTGCCAGCAGTGAAGCGGCCCTCGGACTCTCCTACGAGCAGTACTTC

j_call: TRBJ2-3
v_call: TRBV20-1
d_call: .
clone_size: many
cdr3_aa: CSAPGGLDTDTQYF
cdr3_nt: TGCAGTGCCCCCGGAGGGCTGGACACAGATACGCAGTATTTT

j_call: TRBJ2-3
v_call: TRBV2
d_call: .
clone_size: many
cdr3_aa: CASSEEPDTQYF
cdr3_nt: TGTGCCAGCAGTGAAGAGCCAGATACGCAGTATTTT

j_call: TRBJ2-7
v_call: TRBV7-9
d_call: TRBD1
clone_size: many
cdr3_aa: CASSFSPGRGIHEQYF
cdr3_nt: TGTGCCAGCAGCTTTAGTCCGGGCAGGGGGATCCACGAGCAGTACTTC

j_call: TRBJ2-3
v_call: TRBV19
d_call: .
clone_size: .
cdr3_aa: CASSIEGFAGAHTDTQYF
cdr3_nt: TGTGCCAGTAGTATCGAGGGCTTCGCGGGGGCCCACACAGATACGCAGTATTTT

j_call: TRBJ2-5
v_call: TRBV20-1
d_call: .
clone_size: .
cdr3_aa: CSAREAAPQETQYF
cdr3_nt: TGCAGTGCTAGAGAGGCAGCACCTCAAGAGACCCAGTACTTC

j_call: TRBJ2-1
v_call: TRBV5-1
d_call: TRBD2
clone_size: .
cdr3_aa: CASSPLGGGALFSSYNEQFF
cdr3_nt: TGCGCCAGCAGCCCTCTGGGCGGGGGGGCCCTTTTTAGCTCCTACAATGAGCAGTTCTTC

j_call: TRBJ1-2
v_call: TRBV27
d_call: TRBD1
clone_size: many
cdr3_aa: CASSSGGLSGYTF
cdr3_nt: TGTGCCAGCAGCTCAGGGGGGCTTAGTGGCTACACCTTC

j_call: TRBJ1-2
v_call: TRBV6-5
d_call: .
clone_size: .
cdr3_aa: CASSYLTESYGYTF
cdr3_nt: TGTGCCAGCAGTTACTTGACGGAGAGTTATGGCTACACCTTC

j_call: TRBJ2-3
v_call: TRBV5-1
d_call: .
clone_size: few
cdr3_aa: CASSPPPPRTDTQYF
cdr3_nt: TGCGCCAGCAGCCCCCCCCCCCCGAGGACGGATACGCAGTATTTT

j_call: TRBJ2-1
v_call: TRBV15
d_call: .
clone_size: few
cdr3_aa: CATSRAAGKSYNEQFF
cdr3_nt: TGTGCCACCAGCAGAGCGGCAGGAAAGTCCTACAATGAGCAGTTCTTC

j_call: TRBJ1-5
v_call: TRBV2
d_call: .
clone_size: .
cdr3_aa: CASSALGGRGNQPQHF
cdr3_nt: TGTGCCAGCAGTGCTTTGGGGGGCCGGGGCAATCAGCCCCAGCATTTT

j_call: TRBJ2-7
v_call: TRBV3-1
d_call: .
clone_size: many
cdr3_aa: CASSQDSSVPYEQYF
cdr3_nt: TGTGCCAGCAGCCAAGATTCCAGTGTACCCTACGAGCAGTACTTC

j_call: TRBJ2-2
v_call: TRBV7-2
d_call: .
clone_size: many
cdr3_aa: CASSFGQHTGELFF
cdr3_nt: TGTGCCAGCAGCTTCGGACAGCACACCGGGGAGCTGTTTTTT

j_call: TRBJ2-1
v_call: TRBV14
d_call: .
clone_size: .
cdr3_aa: CASSQDGPEQFF
cdr3_nt: TGTGCCAGCAGCCAAGATGGCCCGGAGCAGTTCTTC

j_call: TRBJ1-4
v_call: TRBV7-2
d_call: .
clone_size: few
cdr3_aa: CASSLTEKLFF
cdr3_nt: TGTGCCAGCAGCTTAACTGAAAAACTGTTTTTT

j_call: TRBJ2-7
v_call: TRBV6-1
d_call: .
clone_size: many
cdr3_aa: CASSRDGQYEQYF
cdr3_nt: TGTGCCAGCAGTAGGGACGGCCAGTACGAGCAGTACTTC

j_call: TRBJ1-5
v_call: TRBV5-1
d_call: .
clone_size: many
cdr3_aa: CASSPDETYQPQHF
cdr3_nt: TGCGCCAGCAGCCCGGACGAAACTTATCAGCCCCAGCATTTT

j_call: TRBJ2-4
v_call: TRBV9
d_call: .
clone_size: few
cdr3_aa: CASSVETGGRTDIQYF
cdr3_nt: TGTGCCAGCAGCGTAGAGACTGGGGGGCGCACGGACATTCAGTACTTC

j_call: TRBJ2-7
v_call: TRBV19
d_call: .
clone_size: .
cdr3_aa: CASSIEGGYEQYF
cdr3_nt: TGTGCCAGTAGTATAGAGGGAGGCTACGAGCAGTACTTC

j_call: TRBJ1-1
v_call: TRBV12-3/TRBV12-4
d_call: .
clone_size: many
cdr3_aa: CATSQGPRLTEAFF
cdr3_nt: TGTGCCACCTCCCAGGGCCCGAGGTTAACTGAAGCTTTCTTT

j_call: TRBJ1-2
v_call: TRBV20-1
d_call: .
clone_size: .
cdr3_aa: CSAPTTGRHGYTF
cdr3_nt: TGCAGTGCTCCTACAACAGGGCGGCATGGCTACACCTTC

j_call: TRBJ1-5
v_call: TRBV3-1
d_call: .
clone_size: many
cdr3_aa: CASSQDKGNQPQHF
cdr3_nt: TGTGCCAGCAGCCAAGATAAGGGAAATCAGCCCCAGCATTTT

j_call: TRBJ2-7
v_call: TRBV15
d_call: TRBD1
clone_size: many
cdr3_aa: CATSRESGQGVEQYF
cdr3_nt: TGTGCCACCAGCAGAGAGAGCGGACAGGGGGTCGAGCAGTACTTC

j_call: TRBJ2-1
v_call: TRBV2
d_call: .
clone_size: many
cdr3_aa: CASRDVGGEQFF
cdr3_nt: TGTGCCAGCAGGGATGTAGGGGGTGAGCAGTTCTTC

j_call: TRBJ2-1
v_call: TRBV7-8
d_call: .
clone_size: many
cdr3_aa: CASSVPVQVDNEQFF
cdr3_nt: TGTGCCAGCAGCGTCCCGGTACAGGTCGACAATGAGCAGTTCTTC

j_call: TRBJ1-3
v_call: TRBV20-1
d_call: TRBD1
clone_size: .
cdr3_aa: CSARPGQGGDTIYF
cdr3_nt: TGCAGTGCTCGACCCGGACAGGGAGGGGACACCATATATTTT

j_call: TRBJ2-3
v_call: TRBV4-1
d_call: .
clone_size: many
cdr3_aa: CASSQVRDTQYF
cdr3_nt: TGCGCCAGCAGCCAAGTTCGAGATACGCAGTATTTT

j_call: TRBJ2-6
v_call: TRBV6-2/TRBV6-3
d_call: TRBD1
clone_size: few
cdr3_aa: CATETGLMSGANVLTF
cdr3_nt: TGTGCCACCGAGACAGGGTTAATGTCTGGGGCCAACGTCCTGACTTTC

j_call: TRBJ1-2
v_call: TRBV13
d_call: TRBD1
clone_size: many
cdr3_aa: CASSFPTGSYGYTF
cdr3_nt: TGTGCCAGCAGCTTTCCGACAGGGAGCTATGGCTACACCTTC

j_call: TRBJ2-5
v_call: TRBV12-3/TRBV12-4
d_call: .
clone_size: few
cdr3_aa: CASSFVLAREETQYF
cdr3_nt: TGTGCCAGCAGTTTTGTTTTGGCAAGGGAAGAGACCCAGTACTTC

j_call: TRBJ1-3
v_call: TRBV10-3
d_call: .
clone_size: .
cdr3_aa: CAISESRGGGNTIYF
cdr3_nt: TGTGCCATCAGTGAGTCGAGAGGAGGCGGAAACACCATATATTTT

j_call: TRBJ2-3
v_call: TRBV7-8
d_call: .
clone_size: many
cdr3_aa: CASSPHGTGLDTQYF
cdr3_nt: TGTGCCAGCAGCCCCCACGGTACCGGGTTAGATACGCAGTATTTT

j_call: TRBJ2-3
v_call: TRBV20-1
d_call: .
clone_size: many
cdr3_aa: CSAARSTDTQYF
cdr3_nt: TGCAGTGCCGCTCGAAGCACAGATACGCAGTATTTT

j_call: TRBJ2-2
v_call: TRBV5-1
d_call: TRBD2
clone_size: many
cdr3_aa: CASSWAGTKGELFF
cdr3_nt: TGCGCCAGCAGCTGGGCCGGGACTAAGGGGGAGCTGTTTTTT

j_call: TRBJ1-1
v_call: TRBV14
d_call: .
clone_size: few
cdr3_aa: CASSRGVTEAFF
cdr3_nt: TGTGCCAGCAGTCGTGGAGTCACTGAAGCTTTCTTT

j_call: TRBJ2-2
v_call: TRBV13
d_call: .
clone_size: few
cdr3_aa: CASSSPGPINTGELFF
cdr3_nt: TGTGCCAGCAGTTCCCCGGGACCGATCAACACCGGGGAGCTGTTTTTT

j_call: TRBJ2-1
v_call: TRBV12-3/TRBV12-4
d_call: TRBD1
clone_size: .
cdr3_aa: CASSLGQGAAYNEQFF
cdr3_nt: TGTGCCAGCAGTTTGGGACAGGGGGCCGCCTACAATGAGCAGTTCTTC

j_call: TRBJ2-6
v_call: TRBV2
d_call: TRBD1
clone_size: .
cdr3_aa: CASSPDRVSGGANVLTF
cdr3_nt: TGTGCCAGCAGTCCGGACAGGGTCTCAGGAGGGGCCAACGTCCTGACTTTC

j_call: TRBJ2-7
v_call: TRBV5-1
d_call: .
clone_size: many
cdr3_aa: CASSPRTNDPEQYF
cdr3_nt: TGCGCCAGCAGCCCCCGGACCAACGACCCCGAGCAGTACTTC